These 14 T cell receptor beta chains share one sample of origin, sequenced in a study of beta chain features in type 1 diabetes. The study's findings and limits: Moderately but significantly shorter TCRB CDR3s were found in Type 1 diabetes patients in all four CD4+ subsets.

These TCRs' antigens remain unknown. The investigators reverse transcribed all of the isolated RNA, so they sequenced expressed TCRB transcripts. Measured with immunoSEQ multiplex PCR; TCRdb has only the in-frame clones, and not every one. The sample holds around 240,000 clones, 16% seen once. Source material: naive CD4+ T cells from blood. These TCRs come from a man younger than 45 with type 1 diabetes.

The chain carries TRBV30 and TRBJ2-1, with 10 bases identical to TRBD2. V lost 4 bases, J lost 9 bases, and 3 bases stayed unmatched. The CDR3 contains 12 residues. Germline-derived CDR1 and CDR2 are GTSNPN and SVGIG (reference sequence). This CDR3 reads CAWTSGGGEQFF. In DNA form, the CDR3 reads TGTGCCTGGACTAGCGGGGGTGGTGAGCAGTTCTTC.

The CDR3 reads CASSQLWSSTDTQYF. Written as DNA, the CDR3 is TGCGCCAGCAGCCAGTTGTGGTCTAGCACAGATACGCAGTATTTT. The chain carries TRBV4-3 and TRBJ2-3; D is uncertain. In germline, CDR1 is LGHNA, CDR2 YSLEER. The CDR3 consists of 15 residues. Trimming cost V 3 bases and J 0 bases, with 10 bases left between them.

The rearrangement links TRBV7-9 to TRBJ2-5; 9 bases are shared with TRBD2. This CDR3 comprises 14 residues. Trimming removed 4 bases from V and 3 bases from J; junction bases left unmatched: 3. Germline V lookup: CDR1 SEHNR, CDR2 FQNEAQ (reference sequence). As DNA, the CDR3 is TGTGCCAGCAGCTATAGCGGGAGTGAAGAGACCCAGTACTTC. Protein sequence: CASSYSGSEETQYF.

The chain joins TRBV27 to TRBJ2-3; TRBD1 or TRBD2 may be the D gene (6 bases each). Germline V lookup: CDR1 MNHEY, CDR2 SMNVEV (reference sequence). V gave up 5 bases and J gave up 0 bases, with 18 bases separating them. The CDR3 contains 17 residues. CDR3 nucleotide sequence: TGTGCCAGCAGTCGGGACACCGGGACTGTTAGCACAGATACGCAGTATTTT. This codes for CASSRDTGTVSTDTQYF.

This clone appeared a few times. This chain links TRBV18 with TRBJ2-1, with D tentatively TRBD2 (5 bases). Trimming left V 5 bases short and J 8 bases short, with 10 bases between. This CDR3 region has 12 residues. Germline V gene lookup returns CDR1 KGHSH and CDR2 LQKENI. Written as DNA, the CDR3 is TGTGCCAGCTCATTAGGAGGCGATGAGCAGTTCTTC. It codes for CASSLGGDEQFF.

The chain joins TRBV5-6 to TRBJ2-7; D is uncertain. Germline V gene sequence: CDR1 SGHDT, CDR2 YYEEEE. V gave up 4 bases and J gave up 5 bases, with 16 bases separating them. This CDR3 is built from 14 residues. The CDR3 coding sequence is TGTGCCAGCAGCCTCCCCGGTGTTCTCAACGAGCAGTACTTC. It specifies CASSLPGVLNEQYF.

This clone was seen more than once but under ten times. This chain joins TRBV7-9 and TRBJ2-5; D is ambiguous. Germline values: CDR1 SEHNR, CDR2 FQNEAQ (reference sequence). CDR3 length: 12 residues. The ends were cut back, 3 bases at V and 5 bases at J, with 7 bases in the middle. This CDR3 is CASSFLRETQYF. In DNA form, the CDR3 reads TGTGCCAGCAGCTTCTTGCGGGAGACCCAGTACTTC.

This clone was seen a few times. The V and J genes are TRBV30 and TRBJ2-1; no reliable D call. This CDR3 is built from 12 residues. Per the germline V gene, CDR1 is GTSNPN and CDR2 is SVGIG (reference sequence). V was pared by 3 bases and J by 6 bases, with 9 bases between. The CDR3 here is CAWSALPNEQFF. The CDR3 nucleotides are TGTGCCTGGAGCGCCCTACCCAATGAGCAGTTCTTC.

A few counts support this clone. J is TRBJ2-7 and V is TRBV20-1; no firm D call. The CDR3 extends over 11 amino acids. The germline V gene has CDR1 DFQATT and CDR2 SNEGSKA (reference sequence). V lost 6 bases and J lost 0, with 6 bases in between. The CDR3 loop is CSAPNSYEQYF. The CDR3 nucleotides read TGCAGTGCACCTAACTCCTACGAGCAGTACTTC.

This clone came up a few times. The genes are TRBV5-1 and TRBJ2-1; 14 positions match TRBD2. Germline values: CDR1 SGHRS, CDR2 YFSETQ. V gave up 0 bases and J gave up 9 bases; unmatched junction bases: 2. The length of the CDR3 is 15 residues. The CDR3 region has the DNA TGCGCCAGCAGCTTGGGACTAGCGGGAGGGAGTGAGCAGTTCTTC. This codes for CASSLGLAGGSEQFF. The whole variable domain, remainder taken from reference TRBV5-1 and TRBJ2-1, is KAGVTQTPRYLIKTRGQQVTLSCSPISGHRSVSWYQQTPGQGLQFLFEYFSETQRNKGNFPGRFSGRQFSNSRSEMNVSTLELGDSALYLCASSLGLAGGSEQFFGPGTRLTVL.

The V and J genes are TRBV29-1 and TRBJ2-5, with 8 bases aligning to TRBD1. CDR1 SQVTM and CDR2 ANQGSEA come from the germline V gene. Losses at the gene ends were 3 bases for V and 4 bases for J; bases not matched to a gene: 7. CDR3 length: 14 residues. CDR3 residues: CSVDALGQGETQYF. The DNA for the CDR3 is TGCAGCGTTGACGCCCTCGGACAGGGAGAGACCCAGTACTTC. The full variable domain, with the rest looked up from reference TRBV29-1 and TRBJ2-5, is SAVISQKPSRDICQRGTSLTIQCQVDSQVTMMFWYRQQPGQSLTLIATANQGSEATYESGFVIDKFPISRPNLTFSTLTVSNMSPEDSSIYLCSVDALGQGETQYFGPGTRLLVL.

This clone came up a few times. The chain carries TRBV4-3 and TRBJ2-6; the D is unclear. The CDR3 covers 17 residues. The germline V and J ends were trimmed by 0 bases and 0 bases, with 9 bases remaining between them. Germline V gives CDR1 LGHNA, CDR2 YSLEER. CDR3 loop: CASSQDANLSGANVLTF. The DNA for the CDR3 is TGCGCCAGCAGCCAAGATGCCAATCTCTCTGGGGCCAACGTCCTGACTTTC.

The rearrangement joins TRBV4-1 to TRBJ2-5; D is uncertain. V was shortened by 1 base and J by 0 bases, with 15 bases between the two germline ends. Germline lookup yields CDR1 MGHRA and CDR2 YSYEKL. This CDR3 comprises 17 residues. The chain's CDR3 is CASSQGAADYYQETQYF. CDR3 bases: TGCGCCAGCAGCCAAGGTGCGGCGGATTATTACCAAGAGACCCAGTACTTC.

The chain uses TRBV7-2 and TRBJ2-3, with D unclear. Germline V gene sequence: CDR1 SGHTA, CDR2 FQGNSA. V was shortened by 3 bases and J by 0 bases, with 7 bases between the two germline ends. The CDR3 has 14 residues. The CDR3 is CASSFMASTDTQYF. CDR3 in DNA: TGTGCCAGCAGCTTCATGGCTAGCACAGATACGCAGTATTTT.